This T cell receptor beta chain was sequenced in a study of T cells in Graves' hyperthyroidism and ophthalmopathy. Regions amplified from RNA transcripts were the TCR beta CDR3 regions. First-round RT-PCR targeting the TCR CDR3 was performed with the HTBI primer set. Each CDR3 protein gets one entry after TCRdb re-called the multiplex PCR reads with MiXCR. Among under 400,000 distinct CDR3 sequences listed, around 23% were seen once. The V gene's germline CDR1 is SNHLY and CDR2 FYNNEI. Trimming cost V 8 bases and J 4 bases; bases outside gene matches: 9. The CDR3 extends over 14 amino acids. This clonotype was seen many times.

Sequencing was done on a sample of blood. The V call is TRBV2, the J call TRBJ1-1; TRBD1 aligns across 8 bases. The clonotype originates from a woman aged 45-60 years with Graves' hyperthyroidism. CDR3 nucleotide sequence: TGTGCCAGCGCGAAGGACAGGGATCCCACTGAAGCTTTCTTT. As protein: CASAKDRDPTEAFF.